This T cell receptor (beta chain) derives from a study of blood T cell repertoires in COVID-19. Study information: T cells, B-cell-depleted T cells, or PBMCs supplied cDNA or gDNA.

Participant-given clinical history determined each cohort assignment. Per the study methods: Amplification of reference gene primers was used by the study to estimate nucleated cell counts. Produced via immunoSEQ multiplex PCR; TCRdb's table is partial and in-frame only. V and J calls and clone size follow that table, whereas D and trimming were derived from the DNA. The sample contains over 350,000 clones, approximately 87% of which appear only once. Per the germline V gene, CDR1 is SEHNR and CDR2 is FQNEAQ (reference sequence). V was shortened by 5 bases and J by 0 bases, with 19 bases between the two germline ends. The CDR3 spans 18 residues.

This receptor was obtained from a woman aged 50 to 60 who had recovered from COVID-19. The sample comprised PBMCs or T cells enriched from blood (not recorded which). The J gene is TRBJ2-2, the V gene TRBV7-9, with D maybe TRBD1 (6 bases). The CDR3 loop reads CASSPISGGTTNTGELFF. Written as DNA, the CDR3 is TGTGCCAGCAGCCCAATATCCGGTGGGACAACGAACACCGGGGAGCTGTTTTTT.